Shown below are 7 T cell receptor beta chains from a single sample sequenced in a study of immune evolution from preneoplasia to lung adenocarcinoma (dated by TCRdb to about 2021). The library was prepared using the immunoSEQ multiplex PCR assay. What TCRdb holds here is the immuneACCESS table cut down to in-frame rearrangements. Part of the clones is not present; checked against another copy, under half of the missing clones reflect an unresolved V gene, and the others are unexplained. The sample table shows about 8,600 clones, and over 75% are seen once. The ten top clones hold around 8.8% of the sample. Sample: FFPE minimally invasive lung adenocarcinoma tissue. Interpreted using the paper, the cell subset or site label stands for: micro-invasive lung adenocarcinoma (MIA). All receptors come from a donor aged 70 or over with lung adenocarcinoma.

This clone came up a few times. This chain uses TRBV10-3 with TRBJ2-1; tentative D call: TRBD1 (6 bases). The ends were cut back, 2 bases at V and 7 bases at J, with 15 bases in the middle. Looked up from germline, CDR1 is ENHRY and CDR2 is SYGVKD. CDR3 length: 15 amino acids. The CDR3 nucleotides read TGTGCCATCAGTGAGGAAACAGGGCGGTTTAATGAGCAGTTCTTC. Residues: CAISEETGRFNEQFF.

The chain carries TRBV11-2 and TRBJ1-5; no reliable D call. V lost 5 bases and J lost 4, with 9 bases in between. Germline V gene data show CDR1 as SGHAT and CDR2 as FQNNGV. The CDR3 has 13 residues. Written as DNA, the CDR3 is TGTGCCAGCAGCAGGGAAGGGAATCAGCCCCAGCATTTT. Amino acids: CASSREGNQPQHF.

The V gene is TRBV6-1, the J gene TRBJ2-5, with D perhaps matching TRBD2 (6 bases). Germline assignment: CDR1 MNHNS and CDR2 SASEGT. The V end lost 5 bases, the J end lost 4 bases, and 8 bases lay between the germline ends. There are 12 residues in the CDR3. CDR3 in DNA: TGTGCCAGCAGTCCAGCGGGAGAGACCCAGTACTTC. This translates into CASSPAGETQYF.

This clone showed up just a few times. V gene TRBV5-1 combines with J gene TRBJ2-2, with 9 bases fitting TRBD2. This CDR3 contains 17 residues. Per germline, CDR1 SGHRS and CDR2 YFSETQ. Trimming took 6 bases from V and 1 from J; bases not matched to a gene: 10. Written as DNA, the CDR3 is TGCGCCAGCACCCTAGCGGGAAGGGGTCTGAACACCGGGGAGCTGTTTTTT. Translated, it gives CASTLAGRGLNTGELFF.

In DNA form, the CDR3 reads TGCGCCAGCACCGTGACAGGCCAGACCGGGGAGCTGTTTTTT. This translates into CASTVTGQTGELFF. This sequence joins TRBV5-1 and TRBJ2-2; D might be TRBD1 (6 bases). The CDR3 sequence is 14 residues long. Per germline, CDR1 SGHRS and CDR2 YFSETQ. Trimming removed 6 bases from V and 5 bases from J, with 14 bases in between. The whole variable domain, filled in from reference TRBV5-1 and TRBJ2-2, reads KAGVTQTPRYLIKTRGQQVTLSCSPISGHRSVSWYQQTPGQGLQFLFEYFSETQRNKGNFPGRFSGRQFSNSRSEMNVSTLELGDSALYLCASTVTGQTGELFFGEGSRLTVL.

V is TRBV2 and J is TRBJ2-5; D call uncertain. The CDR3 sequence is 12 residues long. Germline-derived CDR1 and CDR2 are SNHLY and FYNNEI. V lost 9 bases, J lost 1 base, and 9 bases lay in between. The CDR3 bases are TGTGCCAGTCAAAGAGTCCAAGAGACCCAGTACTTC. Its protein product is CASQRVQETQYF.

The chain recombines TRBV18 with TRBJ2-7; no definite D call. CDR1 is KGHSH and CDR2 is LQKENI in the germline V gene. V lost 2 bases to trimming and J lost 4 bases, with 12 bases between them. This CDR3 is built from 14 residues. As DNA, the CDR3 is TGTGCCAGCTCACCATCCGCCACTGCTTACGAGCAGTACTTC. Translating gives CASSPSATAYEQYF.